Following are 10 T cell receptor beta chains from one sample sequenced in a study of T cells after yellow fever vaccination. TCRdb fed the 5' RACE reads into MiXCR, producing one record per CDR3 protein. This table holds around 590,000 distinct CDR3 sequences, more than 9% found once. This specimen was PBMCs, taken on the day of the yellow fever booster vaccination. These receptors were collected from a man aged 25-40 years who received the YFV17D yellow fever vaccine.

The chain combines TRBV27 with TRBJ2-5; D is unresolved. The CDR3 covers 13 residues. Trimming cost V 6 bases and J 7 bases, with 15 bases left between them. CDR1 and CDR2 (germline): MNHEY, SMNVEV (reference sequence). CDR3 in DNA: TGTGCCAGCAGCCTGGGGTACCCCGCGACCCAGTACTTC. Encoded protein: CASSLGYPATQYF.

This chain links TRBV30 with TRBJ2-7; D is unresolved. Germline values: CDR1 GTSNPN, CDR2 SVGIG (reference sequence). The CDR3 runs to 14 residues. Trimming took 5 bases from V and 2 from J, leaving 16 bases between them. The CDR3 coding sequence is TGTGCCTGGCCTTCCGGCGGTGGGGCCTACGAGCAGTACTTC. Translated, it gives CAWPSGGGAYEQYF.

For the CDR3, the DNA is TGCGCCAGCAGCCTCCGGACAGGGCGGTCTGAAGCTTTCTTT. Translated, it gives CASSLRTGRSEAFF. The rearrangement uses TRBV5-1 and TRBJ1-1, with 8 bases aligning to TRBD1. The CDR3 runs to 14 residues. CDR1 is SGHRS and CDR2 is YFSETQ in the germline V gene. The V gene end was trimmed by 4 bases and the J gene end by 6 bases; junction bases not matched to a gene: 8. The full variable domain, its missing parts supplied by reference TRBV5-1 and TRBJ1-1, is KAGVTQTPRYLIKTRGQQVTLSCSPISGHRSVSWYQQTPGQGLQFLFEYFSETQRNKGNFPGRFSGRQFSNSRSEMNVSTLELGDSALYLCASSLRTGRSEAFFGQGTRLTVV.

This clonotype was observed a few times. The rearrangement joins TRBV6-2 or TRBV6-3 to TRBJ2-1, with D uncertain. The germline V and J ends were trimmed by 6 bases and 10 bases, with 13 bases remaining between them. Germline V gene data show CDR1 as MNHEY and CDR2 as SVGEGT. CDR3 length: 12 amino acids. The CDR3 sequence: CASRIVGREQFF. The DNA for the CDR3 is TGTGCCAGCAGAATAGTAGGACGCGAGCAGTTCTTC.

This clonotype was found once. The V call is TRBV12-3 or TRBV12-4, the J call TRBJ2-1; 8 nucleotides agree with TRBD1. V was clipped by 8 bases and J by 4 bases; unmatched bases: 7. The CDR3 is 14 residues long. The CDR3, as DNA: TGTGCCAGCGCCGCGGACAGGGATTACAATGAGCAGTTCTTC. It specifies CASAADRDYNEQFF.

This clonotype was observed a handful of times. This sequence joins TRBV11-2 and TRBJ2-3, with 7 bases identical to TRBD1. This CDR3 region has 20 residues. From germline, CDR1 is SGHAT and CDR2 FQNNGV. V lost 0 bases, J lost 4 bases, and 19 bases stayed unmatched. CDR3 region: CASSLDQPTLAGGYPDTQYF. CDR3 nucleotides: TGTGCCAGCAGCTTAGACCAACCCACTCTAGCAGGGGGTTACCCAGATACGCAGTATTTT.

This chain joins TRBV7-8 and TRBJ2-1; D perhaps matches TRBD2 (6 bases). CDR3 length equals 15 residues. The V and J ends lost 8 bases and 4 bases respectively, with 18 bases between them. The germline CDR1 and CDR2 sequences are SGHVS and FQNEAQ. CDR3 in DNA: TGTGCCAGCGTAAGGGGTAGCGGCCCTTACAATGAGCAGTTCTTC. It specifies CASVRGSGPYNEQFF.

This clonotype appeared many times. CDR3 DNA: TGTGCCAGCAGTGAACGGTTAGCGGGAATCCATGAGCAGTTCTTC. It encodes CASSERLAGIHEQFF. The chain has TRBV25-1 and TRBJ2-1; 8 positions agree with TRBD2. The V and J ends lost 2 bases and 8 bases, in that order; junction bases with no gene match: 8. This CDR3 has 15 residues. Germline-derived CDR1 and CDR2 are MGHDK and SYGVNS.

V usage is TRBV5-1 and J usage is TRBJ2-7; TRBD2 matches 7 bases. The germline CDR1 and CDR2 sequences are SGHRS and YFSETQ. The CDR3 totals 16 residues. Trimming removed 6 bases from V and 5 bases from J; junction bases left unmatched: 17. The DNA of the CDR3 is TGCGCCAGCACCCTCTGGGAGGGCGGTGTGGACGACGAGCAGTACTTC. Translated: CASTLWEGGVDDEQYF.

This chain uses TRBV18 with TRBJ2-2; 14 bases are shared with TRBD2. The CDR3 consists of 16 residues. Germline CDR1 and CDR2: KGHSH and LQKENI. V lost 6 bases and J lost 2; bases outside the gene matches: 2. DNA for the CDR3: TGTGCCAGCTCGACTAGCGGGAGGGCCAACACCGGGGAGCTGTTTTTT. This gives the protein CASSTSGRANTGELFF.